The clone carrying this T cell receptor (beta chain) has at least ten counts. As yet, its antigen is unknown. It was through 5'RACE template switching that TCR cDNA was made, with a universal primer site and UMIs added. TCRdb redid the calling of the 5' RACE reads with MiXCR, one entry per CDR3 protein. The sample contains tens of thousands of distinct CDR3 sequences, just under 8% of which appear only once. This sample stems from a study of T cells after yellow fever vaccination. Findings and caveats of the study: Boosting was followed by the reappearance of most primary-vaccination clones (under 97% CD4, 85% to 90% CD8). Contaminating bulk clonotypes could be abundant in FACS-sorted repertoires.

The germline V and J ends were trimmed by 0 bases and 3 bases, with 9 bases remaining between them. This CDR3 region has 14 residues. The germline gives CDR1 SGHTA, CDR2 FQGNSA. The clonotype originates from a man between 25 and 39 years old who received the YFV17D yellow fever vaccine. The J gene is TRBJ2-7, the V gene TRBV7-2; perhaps TRBD2 as D (5 bases). The input for sequencing was CD8+ T cells sorted from PBMCs, taken on the day of the yellow fever booster vaccination. CDR3 region: CASSLALAGYEQYF. CDR3 coding DNA: TGTGCCAGCAGCTTAGCGCTGGCGGGCTACGAGCAGTACTTC.